Following are 3 T cell receptor beta chains from one sample sequenced in a study of Ad26.COV2.S vaccination and SARS-CoV-2 variants. Stated treatment: roughly 19 received Ad26.COV2.S at low or high dose, single or two shots; 5 received placebo; per-sample allocation not given. Sampling occurred on day 63 after the first vaccine or placebo injection. Only in-frame clones appear in the TCRdb table, and some are missing; sequencing was by immunoSEQ multiplex PCR. Here the sample spans roughly 390,000 clones, about nine tenths being singletons. This material consisted of peripheral blood, taken in a trial of Ad26.COV2.S vaccine versus placebo. All receptors derive from a person aged 18-60 years who received the Ad26.COV2.S COVID-19 vaccine or a placebo.

The chain has TRBV3-1 (or the pseudogene TRBV3-2) and TRBJ2-1, with 14 nucleotides matching TRBD2. Germline CDR1 LGHDT, CDR2 YNNKEL (reference sequence). CDR3 length: 15 residues. The V and J ends lost 3 bases and 7 bases, in that order; junction bases with no gene match: 2. CDR3 loop: CASSQGLAGVNEQFF. The CDR3 DNA sequence: TGTGCCAGCAGCCAGGGACTAGCGGGGGTAAATGAGCAGTTCTTC.

The table lists this clone with a count of one. This chain uses TRBV5-1 with TRBJ2-3; 7 nucleotides agree with TRBD1. CDR3 length equals 14 residues. J was trimmed by 5 bases and V by 6 bases; bases with no gene match: 9. The germline V gene has CDR1 SGHRS and CDR2 YFSETQ. In nucleotides, the CDR3 is TGCGCCAGCATGAGGACAGGACCCCGAGATACGCAGTATTTT. It translates to CASMRTGPRDTQYF.

J is TRBJ1-2 and V is TRBV3-1 (or the pseudogene TRBV3-2); D is perhaps TRBD1 (6 bases). V was pared by 2 bases and J by 2 bases, with 9 bases between. CDR1 is LGHDT, CDR2 YNNKEL, per germline (reference sequence). The CDR3 has 14 residues. CDR3 DNA: TGTGCCAGCAGCCAATCGGGGGGCAACTATGGCTACACCTTC. As protein: CASSQSGGNYGYTF.